This T cell receptor (beta chain) was found in a study of beta chain features in type 1 diabetes. Study-level points and caveats: Researchers report that Type 1 diabetes patients had moderately but significantly shorter TCRB CDR3s across all four CD4+ subsets. Within patients, naive, central memory and Treg TCRB repertoires seemed more similar than within healthy donors.

Comment on this clone: As yet, its antigen is unknown.

The length of the CDR3 is 11 residues. Trimming removed 10 bases at V and 8 bases at J, with 14 bases between. Germline loops: CDR1 ENHRY, CDR2 SYGVKD. Every bit of the isolated RNA underwent reverse transcription, so sequencing read expressed TCRB transcripts. Clones were read by immunoSEQ multiplex PCR, and TCRdb kept only the in-frame ones, dropping some. The sample contains about 930,000 clones, about 17% of which appear only once. The clonotype comes from a woman aged 18-29 years in good health. Sequencing was performed on naive CD4+ T cells from blood. This chain connects TRBV10-3 to TRBJ1-2, with D uncertain. The CDR3 protein is CASNPGRGYTF. The CDR3 region has the DNA TGTGCCAGCAATCCGGGGAGAGGCTACACCTTC.